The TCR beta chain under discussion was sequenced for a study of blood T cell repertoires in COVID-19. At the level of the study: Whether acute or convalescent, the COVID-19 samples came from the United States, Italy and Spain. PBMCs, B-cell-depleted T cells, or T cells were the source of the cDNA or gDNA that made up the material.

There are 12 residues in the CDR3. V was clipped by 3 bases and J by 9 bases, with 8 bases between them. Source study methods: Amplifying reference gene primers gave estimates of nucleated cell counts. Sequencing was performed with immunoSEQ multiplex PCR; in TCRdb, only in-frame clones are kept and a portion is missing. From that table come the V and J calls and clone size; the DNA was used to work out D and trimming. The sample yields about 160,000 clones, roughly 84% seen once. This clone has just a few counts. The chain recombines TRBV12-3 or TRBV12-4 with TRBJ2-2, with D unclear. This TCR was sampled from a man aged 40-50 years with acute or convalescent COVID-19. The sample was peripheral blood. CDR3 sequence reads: CASSLKSWELFF. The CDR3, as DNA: TGTGCCAGCAGTTTGAAGAGTTGGGAGCTGTTTTTT.